This T cell receptor (beta chain) was observed in a study of identifying expanded T cells in peripheral blood. General study results and limits: Differentially abundant clones: around 1.1 between replicates, 15 to 17 at about 13 days, 18 to 20 at four. Across healthy donors, higher total template counts meant significantly greater approximately two-week count variance.

In this sample, this clone turned up a few times. The target antigen is unknown. There are 14 residues in the CDR3. Trimming shortened V by 5 bases and J by 6 bases, and 14 bases separated the two germline ends. Germline lookup yields CDR1 SEHNR and CDR2 FQNEAQ (reference sequence). This table comes from immunoSEQ multiplex PCR, and its TCRdb copy is limited to in-frame clones, with some not included. The table shows around 100,000 clones, with 87% occurring only once. This chain links TRBV7-9 with TRBJ1-5, with D possibly being TRBD1 (6 bases). The sequencing sample was made of blood. This clonotype originated in a person aged 18-70 years in good health. CDR3 coding DNA: TGTGCCAGCAGCCGAGGGGGGGTAGTTCAGCCCCAGCATTTT. Protein product: CASSRGGVVQPQHF. The full variable domain, rest sourced from reference TRBV7-9 and TRBJ1-5, is DTGVSQNPRHKITKRGQNVTFRCDPISEHNRLYWYRQTLGQGPEFLTYFQNEAQLEKSRLLSDRFSAERPKGSFSTLEIQRTEQGDSAMYLCASSRGGVVQPQHFGDGTRLSIL.